What follows are 10 T cell receptor beta chains derived from one specimen sequenced in a study of blood T cells in healthy people across ages. Then a second PCR, running roughly 7 to 11 cycles, was carried out with a sample-barcoded 5' primer and a J-beta primer mix. TCRdb processed the 5' RACE reads anew with MiXCR; each CDR3 protein has one entry. The sample contains around 690,000 distinct CDR3 sequences, around three fifths of which appear only once. The sequenced material came from blood. These receptor sequences come from a man aged 55 to 70 in good health.

V is TRBV5-1 and J is TRBJ2-4; tentatively, D is TRBD1 (6 bases). The CDR3 is made up of 13 amino acids. V was clipped by 0 bases and J by 11 bases, with 12 bases between them. Per the germline V gene, CDR1 is SGHRS and CDR2 is YFSETQ. Here the CDR3 DNA reads TGCGCCAGCAGCTTGGGACAGGATGGGGTTCAGTACTTC. Protein product: CASSLGQDGVQYF. Drawing the rest from reference TRBV5-1 and TRBJ2-4, the complete variable domain is KAGVTQTPRYLIKTRGQQVTLSCSPISGHRSVSWYQQTPGQGLQFLFEYFSETQRNKGNFPGRFSGRQFSNSRSEMNVSTLELGDSALYLCASSLGQDGVQYFGAGTRLSVL.

This clonotype was recorded many times. This chain uses TRBV7-2 with TRBJ1-6, with D possibly matching TRBD1 (6 bases). The CDR3 runs to 14 residues. V shed 6 bases and J shed 8 bases, with 14 bases lying between them. Germline CDR1 reads SGHTA; CDR2 reads FQGNSA. This chain's CDR3 is CASRRTGPHSPLHF. The CDR3 DNA follows: TGTGCCAGCAGACGAACAGGGCCTCATTCACCCCTCCACTTT.

The chain uses TRBV15 and TRBJ2-3; no clear D gene. V shed 2 bases and J shed 2 bases, with 5 bases lying between them. The germline CDR1 and CDR2 sequences are LNHNV and YYDKDF (reference sequence). The CDR3 spans 13 residues. The CDR3 loop is CATSRTATDTQYF. The CDR3 DNA follows: TGTGCCACCAGCAGAACAGCCACAGATACGCAGTATTTT.

This sequence joins TRBV20-1 and TRBJ2-2; 8 nucleotides line up with TRBD1. The germline V gene encodes CDR1 DFQATT and CDR2 SNEGSKA (reference sequence). The CDR3 is 16 amino acids. V was clipped by 5 bases and J by 1 base; unmatched bases: 9. DNA for the CDR3: TGCAGTGCTCCCTCCAAAGGGACAGGGAACACCGGGGAGCTGTTTTTT. This translates into CSAPSKGTGNTGELFF.

The J gene is TRBJ2-5, the V gene TRBV13; TRBD2 might be the D (6 bases). The CDR3 covers 14 residues. Trimming removed 5 bases at V and 1 base at J, with 11 bases between. From germline, CDR1 is PRHDT and CDR2 FYEKMQ (reference sequence). The CDR3 here is CASSPERAQETQYF. CDR3 in DNA: TGTGCCAGCAGCCCGGAGCGGGCCCAAGAGACCCAGTACTTC.

The V and J genes are TRBV9 and TRBJ2-1; TRBD2 matches at 8 bases. Trimming at V came to 3 bases and at J to 2 bases, leaving 4 bases not matched to a gene. The CDR3 sequence is 15 residues long. Germline V lookup: CDR1 SGDLS, CDR2 YYNGEE. The CDR3 DNA reads TGTGCCAGCAGCGCCCAGACTAGCGCCTACAATGAGCAGTTCTTC. It specifies CASSAQTSAYNEQFF.

The J gene is TRBJ2-7, the V gene TRBV28; TRBD1 might be the D (6 bases). The CDR3 covers 16 residues. The V end lost 2 bases, the J end lost 1 base, and 15 bases lay between the germline ends. CDR1 is MDHEN and CDR2 is SYDVKM in the germline V gene. This CDR3 is CASSLRQGRGSYEQYF. The DNA for the CDR3 is TGTGCCAGCAGTTTAAGGCAGGGGAGAGGGTCCTACGAGCAGTACTTC.

This clonotype was observed a handful of times. V and J are TRBV7-2 and TRBJ2-6, with D hard to call. This CDR3 has 14 amino acids. Trimming cost V 8 bases and J 0 bases, with 8 bases left between them. CDR1 is SGHTA and CDR2 is FQGNSA in the germline V gene. For the CDR3, the DNA is TGTGCCAGCGCCTCCCACTCTGGGGCCAACGTCCTGACTTTC. As protein: CASASHSGANVLTF.

This clonotype was recorded only once. The genes are TRBV2 and TRBJ2-5; no clear D. The CDR3 sequence is 12 residues long. Germline V gene sequence: CDR1 SNHLY, CDR2 FYNNEI. Trimming left V 10 bases short and J 0 bases short, with 9 bases between. As DNA, the CDR3 is TGTGCCAACCAAAAGTACCAAGAGACCCAGTACTTC. It translates to CANQKYQETQYF.

The DNA of the CDR3 is TGCGCCAGCAGGCAACGGGCCAGGGCTGAGAACACCGGGGAGCTGTTTTTT. Translated, it gives CASRQRARAENTGELFF. The chain recombines TRBV4-1 with TRBJ2-2; D is perhaps TRBD1 (5 bases). There are 17 residues in the CDR3. The V end lost 6 bases, the J end lost 1 base, and 18 bases lay between the germline ends. CDR1 and CDR2 from the germline V gene are MGHRA and YSYEKL.